This T cell receptor (beta chain) stems from a study of preoperative IRX-2 immunotherapy in early breast cancer. CDR3 length: 17 residues. The germline V gene has CDR1 KGHSH and CDR2 LQKENI. V lost 1 base to trimming and J lost 2 bases, with 18 bases between them. Noted treatment: preoperative locoregional IRX-2 cytokine immunotherapy. This phase Ib study tested locoregional IRX-2 cytokine immunotherapy given before surgery. TCRdb's table, derived via immunoSEQ multiplex PCR, lists solely in-frame clones and lacks some. The sample has some 59,000 clones, approximately 93% seen once; the top ten hold about 1.8%.

Sampling was performed from a patient treated with IRX-2 immunotherapy. The sequence was collected from a human donor with breast cancer. J is TRBJ2-7 and V is TRBV18; weak D call: TRBD1 (6 bases). Here the CDR3 DNA reads TGTGCCAGCTCACCACAATCCAGGGGACACACAACCTACGAGCAGTACTTC. Its protein product is CASSPQSRGHTTYEQYF.